This T cell receptor (beta chain) was profiled in a study of early T cells in non-severe SARS-CoV-2 infection. Looking at the study overall: Chains stayed unpaired after sequencing of bulk RNA from unsorted whole blood.

Notes on the study in general: Reliance on VDJdb matching favored anti-spike CD8 responses; private and CD4 specificities were missed.

Individual cDNA molecules received unique molecular identifiers. Via MiXCR, TCRdb re-called the 5' RACE reads, giving one row per CDR3 protein. Of tens of thousands of distinct CDR3 sequences in the sample, over 11% are singletons; the top ten hold 3% to 3.5%. Per the germline V gene, CDR1 is SQVTM and CDR2 is ANQGSEA. V was clipped by 6 bases and J by 5 bases, with 13 bases between them. The CDR3 is 13 residues long. This clonotype was detected only a few times. Its cognate antigen is unknown. Sequenced sample: whole blood. V usage is TRBV29-1 and J usage is TRBJ1-4; D is unresolved. The source of this sequence is an adult who was a healthcare worker with PCR-confirmed SARS-CoV-2 infection or an uninfected control (not recorded which). Here the CDR3 reads CSVRTTPNEKLFF. DNA for the CDR3: TGCAGCGTCCGCACGACCCCCAATGAAAAACTGTTTTTT.